This TCR beta chain was profiled in a study of CD8+ T cells in alopecia areata. Findings and limits, study-wide: The study found TCR sharing across patients less clear than in mice, possibly for HLA reasons. Scalp sample sequencing also detects resident alphabeta T cells of normal skin. Clonality exceeded that of normal scalp in lesional scalp, most notably in alopecia totalis/universalis.

The sample holds a few counts of this clone. Its antigen is as yet unknown. V was pared by 3 bases and J by 3 bases, with 15 bases between. Germline assignment: CDR1 GTSNPN and CDR2 SVGIG (reference sequence). The CDR3 has 14 amino acids. Isolated RNA was reverse transcribed into cDNA used as the sequencing template. Clones were sequenced by immunoSEQ multiplex PCR, and TCRdb holds only the in-frame ones, with some missing. The sample carries some 150,000 clones, approximately 65% recorded once. This sequence was found in a human donor in good health. The chain has TRBV30 and TRBJ2-7; unclear D gene. Sequencing was performed on CD8+ T cells sorted from blood. In nucleotides, the CDR3 is TGTGCCTGGAGAGACACGCTACATCTCTACGAGCAGTACTTC. Amino acid sequence: CAWRDTLHLYEQYF.